These 26 T cell receptor beta chains came from one sample sequenced in a study of spatial heterogeneity in lung cancer (dated 2019 in TCRdb). The time point label corresponds to: sample taken at primary tumor resection. The library was obtained by 5' RACE. Sequencing took place on a NextSeq 500. TCRdb reprocessed the public reads (quality trimming at Q25 with fastp, clone calling with MiXCR) and kept in-frame beta chains. Each entry is one CDR3 protein sequence, shown with its most common DNA and genes. Within this sample are about 1,500 distinct CDR3 sequences, with approximately 10% of them counted one time only. The top ten clonotypes cover 25% to 35% of the sample. No antigen is known for these receptors. Paper-wide results and their limitations: The tumor nonsynonymous mutation count correlated with the number of expanded alpha and beta TCRs within the tumor.

Source: lung tumor tissue, taken at surgery. The receptors derive from a female donor with early-stage non-small cell lung cancer.

By sample share, this clonotype is large. With the library built for alpha chains, this beta chain is off target and its frequency is not meaningful. This chain joins TRBV7-2 and TRBJ2-1; TRBD2 matches 14 bases. The CDR3 loop spans 17 amino acids. Trimming at V came to 5 bases and at J to 9 bases, leaving 12 bases not matched to a gene. Germline CDR1 SGHTA, CDR2 FQGNSA. The CDR3 spells CASSPTSPGLAGAEQFF. The DNA for the CDR3 is TGTGCCAGCAGCCCAACCAGTCCGGGACTAGCGGGGGCTGAGCAGTTCTTC.

By its share, this clonotype is medium-sized. Since the library was made to target alpha chains, this beta chain is a stray read and its abundance is not meaningful. In DNA, the CDR3 is TGTGCCAGCAGCACGGACAGGGGATCCCACGAGCAGTACTTC. This sequence encodes CASSTDRGSHEQYF. The chain employs TRBV11-2 and TRBJ2-7, with TRBD1 matching over 9 bases. The CDR3 is made up of 14 amino acids. V shed 5 bases and J 5 bases; nucleotides not matched to a gene: 7. Germline V CDR1 and CDR2: SGHAT, FQNNGV.

Of note for this clonotype: In a library made to pick up alpha chains, this beta chain is a stray read with a size that means little. The chain combines TRBV6-4 with TRBJ2-7, with a possible D match to TRBD1 (5 bases). V shed 3 bases and J shed 0 bases, with 12 bases lying between them. The CDR3 totals 15 residues. Germline V gene data show CDR1 as MRHNA and CDR2 as SNTAGT. CDR3 in DNA: TGTGCCAGCAGTGAAAGTGGGGCAGACTCCTACGAGCAGTACTTC. Protein product: CASSESGADSYEQYF.

This clonotype counts as medium-sized. This beta chain is off target for a library built for alpha chains, so its abundance means little. The rearrangement uses TRBV20-1 and TRBJ1-4, with D uncertain. The CDR3 runs 14 residues. CDR1 is DFQATT, CDR2 SNEGSKA, per germline (reference sequence). The germline V and J ends were trimmed by 6 bases and 0 bases, with 11 bases remaining between them. Here the CDR3 reads CSAPDGTTNEKLFF. The CDR3 nucleotides are TGCAGTGCACCGGACGGGACAACTAATGAAAAACTGTTTTTT.

The sample holds many counts of this clonotype. Little can be read into the size of this beta chain, an off-target read in a library designed for alpha chains. The chain recombines TRBV20-1 with TRBJ2-3; 7 bases agree with TRBD1. Germline-derived CDR1 and CDR2 are DFQATT and SNEGSKA (reference sequence). V shed 5 bases, J shed 0 bases, and the junction held 14 bases outside the gene matches. The CDR3 spans 17 residues. In nucleotides, the CDR3 is TGCAGTGCTTCCCGACAGGGCCAAGTACTTAGCACAGATACGCAGTATTTT. It is translated as CSASRQGQVLSTDTQYF.

Sample share makes this clonotype medium-sized. The library was prepared for alpha chains; this beta chain is a stray read, so its frequency means little. This rearrangement joins TRBV18 to TRBJ2-2; 7 positions match TRBD1. This CDR3 has 15 amino acids. J lost 3 bases, V lost 6 bases, and 7 bases had no gene match. Germline V gives CDR1 KGHSH, CDR2 LQKENI. The CDR3 DNA reads as TGTGCCAGCTCCCTCCGACAGGGTGACACCGGGGAGCTGTTTTTT. Residues: CASSLRQGDTGELFF.

This clonotype has only a few counts. This beta chain is an off-target read within a library intended for alpha chains, so its frequency means little. The rearrangement links TRBV19 to TRBJ2-1; TRBD2 is a possible D gene (5 bases). The germline V gene encodes CDR1 LNHDA and CDR2 SQIVND (reference sequence). Trimming left V 7 bases short and J 4 bases short, with 11 bases between. This CDR3 is 13 amino acids long. Here the CDR3 DNA reads TGTGCCAGTATCAGGACGGGGTACAATGAGCAGTTCTTC. Amino acids: CASIRTGYNEQFF.

By proportion, this clonotype is large. Being off target in a library aimed at alpha chains, this beta chain has a size of little meaning. This chain connects TRBV29-1 to TRBJ1-2, with TRBD1 matching over 8 bases. The CDR3 loop spans 13 amino acids. Germline-derived CDR1 and CDR2 are SQVTM and ANQGSEA. V shed 5 bases and J 4 bases; nucleotides not matched to a gene: 6. CDR3 bases: TGCAGCGTTCGGACAGGGACCGTCTATGGCTACACCTTC. Protein product: CSVRTGTVYGYTF.

By its share, this clonotype is medium-sized. This beta chain came through as a stray read in a library set up for alpha chains, and its size says little. This chain connects TRBV6-5 to TRBJ2-7; the D gene could be TRBD1 or TRBD2 (5 bases each). The germline V gene has CDR1 MNHEY and CDR2 SVGAGI. The CDR3 loop spans 15 amino acids. V lost 6 bases and J lost 7, with 22 bases in between. As DNA, the CDR3 is TGTGCCAGCAGGACCAATGGGGGTCCTTTAGTGGAGCAGTACTTC. Amino acid sequence: CASRTNGGPLVEQYF.

This clonotype is medium-sized (0.01 to 0.1%) by share. A library made for alpha chains picked up this beta chain off target, so its size means little. The chain combines TRBV18 with TRBJ2-1, with 7 bases lining up with TRBD1. This CDR3 has 10 amino acids. With 8 bases clipped from V and 9 bases from J, the junction kept 1 base outside the gene matches. Looked up from germline, CDR1 is KGHSH and CDR2 is LQKENI. CDR3 bases: TGTGCCAGCGGGGACAGTGAGCAGTTCTTC. Protein: CASGDSEQFF.

In this sample, this clonotype is large (0.1 to 1%). Found in a library prepared for alpha chains, this beta chain is an off-target read, and its abundance has little meaning. The genes are TRBV20-1 and TRBJ2-7; 7 bases agree with TRBD1. The V segment lost 3 bases and the J segment 5 bases; nucleotides outside the gene matches: 13. The CDR3 runs 15 residues. Germline lookup yields CDR1 DFQATT and CDR2 SNEGSKA (reference sequence). The CDR3 reads CSASPRPDRVDEQYF. As DNA, the CDR3 is TGCAGTGCTAGTCCCCGGCCCGACAGGGTGGACGAGCAGTACTTC.

This clonotype is termed medium-sized. This beta chain is an unintended read in a library built for alpha chains; its size means little. The chain employs TRBV6-5 and TRBJ2-1; D tentatively fits TRBD1 or TRBD2 (5 bases each). This CDR3 spans 14 amino acids. The V and J ends lost 8 bases and 0 bases respectively, with 11 bases between them. Germline CDR1 reads MNHEY; CDR2 reads SVGAGI. The CDR3 DNA follows: TGTGCCAGCTCCGGGACCCTCTCCTACAATGAGCAGTTCTTC. This encodes CASSGTLSYNEQFF.

On this clonotype: A library made for alpha chains picked up this beta chain off target, so its size means little. For the CDR3, the DNA is TGCAGTGCTAGAGATCCCAGTTCCCGTGCAGCCCTCCACTTT. Translation gives CSARDPSSRAALHF. The gene calls are TRBV20-1 and TRBJ1-6; no definite D call. Germline V gives CDR1 DFQATT, CDR2 SNEGSKA (reference sequence). There are 14 residues in the CDR3. Trimming left V 0 bases short and J 14 bases short, with 17 bases between.

In this sample, this clonotype turned up many times. This beta chain came through as a stray read in a library set up for alpha chains, and its size says little. This rearrangement joins TRBV29-1 to TRBJ2-4, with no clear D. V lost 6 bases and J 3 bases, leaving 12 bases between the germline ends. The CDR3 is made up of 13 amino acids. Germline V lookup: CDR1 SQVTM, CDR2 ANQGSEA. The CDR3 loop is CSVEQWGKNIQYF. The CDR3 coding sequence is TGCAGCGTCGAACAGTGGGGCAAAAACATTCAGTACTTC.

This clonotype is judged large (0.1 to 1%). This beta chain is a stray read from a library made for alpha chains; its abundance is not meaningful. This chain connects TRBV6-6 to TRBJ2-3; TRBD2 might be the D (5 bases). V lost 0 bases and J lost 2, with 9 bases in between. This CDR3 spans 15 amino acids. From germline, CDR1 is MNHNY and CDR2 SVGAGI (reference sequence). DNA for the CDR3: TGTGCCAGCAGTTACTCTCAGCGGTACACAGATACGCAGTATTTT. Amino acids: CASSYSQRYTDTQYF.

This clonotype is labeled large. The library was built for alpha chains, so this beta chain is an off-target read and its size means little. The rearrangement uses TRBV5-5 and TRBJ2-3; TRBD2 matches at 8 bases. The V and J ends lost 6 bases and 1 base, in that order; junction bases with no gene match: 4. The CDR3 loop spans 14 amino acids. Germline V gene data show CDR1 as SGHKS and CDR2 as YYEKEE (reference sequence). In nucleotides, the CDR3 is TGTGCCAGCAATTGGCGGGGGGGCACAGATACGCAGTATTTT. It encodes CASNWRGGTDTQYF.

By sample fraction, this clonotype is medium-sized. A library prepared for alpha chains yielded this beta chain as an off-target read; its size is of little meaning. V usage is TRBV7-2 and J usage is TRBJ2-7, with unresolved D. Trimming stripped 3 bases from V and 3 bases from J, with 6 bases between. In germline, CDR1 is SGHTA, CDR2 FQGNSA. The CDR3 runs to 12 residues. CDR3 sequence reads: CASSFPNYEQYF. In DNA, the CDR3 is TGTGCCAGCAGCTTCCCAAACTACGAGCAGTACTTC.

For this clonotype: The library was designed around alpha chains, so this beta chain is a stray read whose abundance carries little weight. CDR3 sequence reads: CASSYLSNEQFF. The CDR3 nucleotides are TGTGCCAGCAGCTACCTGAGCAATGAGCAGTTCTTC. The chain is built from TRBV7-2 and TRBJ2-1, with D unresolved. V was trimmed by 4 bases and J by 6 bases, leaving 7 bases between them. CDR3 length: 12 amino acids. The V gene's germline CDR1 is SGHTA and CDR2 FQGNSA.

This clonotype is deemed medium-sized. Since the library was made to target alpha chains, this beta chain is a stray read and its abundance is not meaningful. The V and J genes are TRBV7-2 and TRBJ2-3, with D possibly TRBD1 on 6 matching bases. The CDR3 sequence is 16 residues long. Per germline, CDR1 SGHTA and CDR2 FQGNSA. V was trimmed by 3 bases and J by 3 bases, leaving 16 bases between them. CDR3 sequence: CASSLSPRGNTDTQYF. The CDR3 region has the DNA TGTGCCAGCAGCTTGTCCCCCAGGGGAAATACAGATACGCAGTATTTT.

Relative to its sample, this clonotype is medium-sized. As an off-target read in a library built for alpha chains, this beta chain has a frequency of little significance. The chain joins TRBV5-6 to TRBJ2-6; D tentatively fits TRBD1 or TRBD2 (5 bases each). The CDR3 spans 15 residues. Trimming cost V 4 bases and J 2 bases, with 10 bases left between them. Germline V lookup: CDR1 SGHDT, CDR2 YYEEEE. The CDR3 region has the DNA TGTGCCAGCAGCCGGCAGGGACCTGGGGCCAACGTCCTGACTTTC. Amino acids: CASSRQGPGANVLTF.

In this sample, this clonotype is medium-sized. In a library made to pick up alpha chains, this beta chain is a stray read with a size that means little. V usage is TRBV4-3 and J usage is TRBJ2-7; no reliable D call. CDR1 LGHNA and CDR2 YSLEER come from the germline V gene. CDR3 length: 14 residues. V gave up 0 bases and J gave up 5 bases, with 11 bases separating them. The CDR3 DNA is TGCGCCAGCAGCCAAGAGACCGTGGCCCACGAGCAGTACTTC. It codes for CASSQETVAHEQYF.

This clonotype is classed as medium-sized (0.01 to 0.1%). This beta chain is a stray read from a library made for alpha chains; its abundance is not meaningful. The chain uses TRBV7-2 and TRBJ2-1; 10 nucleotides line up with TRBD2. The CDR3 is 18 residues long. The germline V gene has CDR1 SGHTA and CDR2 FQGNSA. The trim removed 4 bases at V and 8 bases at J, leaving 17 bases unmatched. The CDR3: CASSSHRASGGEMDEQFF. In DNA form, the CDR3 reads TGTGCCAGCAGCTCCCACAGGGCTAGCGGGGGAGAGATGGATGAGCAGTTCTTC.

This clonotype was detected only a few times. A library prepared for alpha chains yielded this beta chain as an off-target read; its size is of little meaning. This sequence joins TRBV7-2 and TRBJ2-7, with 10 bases lining up with TRBD1. CDR3 length: 15 amino acids. Germline V lookup: CDR1 SGHTA, CDR2 FQGNSA. J gave up 0 bases and V 6 bases, and 5 bases lay outside the gene matches. CDR3 sequence reads: CASRRTGGSSYEQYF. CDR3 sequence (DNA): TGTGCCAGCAGACGGACAGGGGGGAGCTCCTACGAGCAGTACTTC.

This clonotype rates as large. A library made for alpha chains picked up this beta chain off target, so its size means little. V usage is TRBV4-3 and J usage is TRBJ2-1, with TRBD1 as a possible D gene (5 bases). Germline CDR1 is LGHNA and CDR2 is YSLEER. V was pared by 0 bases and J by 5 bases, with 11 bases between. This CDR3 is 15 amino acids long. The CDR3 region has the DNA TGCGCCAGCAGCCAAGAAGGAACCAGGGACAATGAGCAGTTCTTC. It specifies CASSQEGTRDNEQFF.

This clonotype was found a few times. This beta chain is a stray sequence in a library constructed for alpha chains; its clone size is not meaningful. This chain connects TRBV5-1 to TRBJ2-3, with D possibly TRBD2 on 6 matching bases. Germline loops: CDR1 SGHRS, CDR2 YFSETQ. The CDR3 covers 14 residues. Trimming cost V 0 bases and J 6 bases, with 11 bases left between them. The CDR3 loop is CASSLVPGEDTQYF. DNA of the CDR3: TGCGCCAGCAGCTTGGTTCCGGGGGAGGATACGCAGTATTTT. Full variable domain (remainder filled in from reference TRBV5-1 and TRBJ2-3): KAGVTQTPRYLIKTRGQQVTLSCSPISGHRSVSWYQQTPGQGLQFLFEYFSETQRNKGNFPGRFSGRQFSNSRSEMNVSTLELGDSALYLCASSLVPGEDTQYFGPGTRLTVL.

This clonotype is classed as medium-sized (0.01 to 0.1%). In a library made to pick up alpha chains, this beta chain is a stray read with a size that means little. The rearrangement links TRBV20-1 to TRBJ2-1; D perhaps matches TRBD1 (5 bases). The CDR3 runs 13 residues. Per the germline V gene, CDR1 is DFQATT and CDR2 is SNEGSKA (reference sequence). V lost 4 bases, J lost 6 bases, and 13 bases lay in between. The CDR3 reads CSANGARSNEQFF. In DNA, the CDR3 is TGCAGTGCTAATGGGGCTAGATCCAATGAGCAGTTCTTC.